This T cell receptor (beta chain) was identified during a study of CD8+ T cells in alopecia areata. Study summary: The percentage of affected scalp area served as the score of severity for treated patients.

General study findings and limits: Greater clonality was observed in lesional scalp samples, especially alopecia totalis/universalis, versus normal scalp.

Per germline, CDR1 SGHVS and CDR2 FQNEAQ. Trimming stripped 2 bases from V and 5 bases from J, with 11 bases between. The CDR3 loop spans 14 amino acids. Concerning this clone itself: Its cognate antigen is unknown.

The treatment here: oral pan-JAK inhibitor, 5-10 mg twice daily. Peripheral blood and lesional scalp punch biopsies were taken from alopecia areata patients. Extracted from the samples, RNA was reverse transcribed into cDNA to serve as the sequencing template. The repertoire was sequenced with immunoSEQ multiplex PCR; TCRdb's copy has only in-frame clones and lacks some. The table has about 100,000 clones, about 60% seen once; the top ten hold over 15%. The source of this sequence is a human donor with alopecia areata. The genes are TRBV7-8 and TRBJ2-3; the D gene is possibly TRBD1 (6 bases). Sequences were derived from CD8+ T cells sorted from blood, sampled at week 56, from a patient treated with tofacitinib. CDR3 DNA: TGTGCCAGCAGCTTACAGGGGTTCCAAGATACGCAGTATTTT. It encodes CASSLQGFQDTQYF.